This T cell receptor (beta chain) was captured by sequencing in a study of shared clonotypes between healthy human individuals (dated by TCRdb to 2020 to 2022). In the study overall: Three men and a couple of women, aged 18 to 49 years, made up the cohort. To increase sequencing depth and limit assay-specific biases, TCR repertoire library preparation and sequencing were carried out by different laboratories using diverse techniques. For each donor, three plates each were used for CD4 naive and CD4 memory, two plates were used for CD8 naive, and one plate was used for CD8 memory. The study deeply sequenced blood TCR repertoires of 5 or 6 healthy adults to estimate repertoire size and the extent of clonotype sharing between individuals. Leukapheresis yielded between about 0.85 and 10 billion PBMCs per donor.

The paper as a whole reports these results and caveats: Compared with non-shared clonotypes, the clonotypes found in all four sorted-subset donors had higher generation probabilities. Larger estimated clonotype richness was generally found for naive subsets than for memory subsets. Pairwise subsampling indicated that sequencing depth was expected to affect the degree of clonotype sharing among donors. When a few donors were compared, the shared fraction of clonotypes was around 5% for naive CD4, 3% to 4% for naive CD8, about 2.5% for memory CD4, and about 0.36% for memory CD8. Only blood was sampled, and tissue TCR repertoires likely differ from those in blood. The genetic and exposure-history diversity represented was limited by the small number of donors. Rarefaction of sorted-subset datasets indicated incomplete sequencing despite the large sequencing depth.

In its sample, this clone was seen once. Its antigen remains undetermined. No much larger clone exists at a distance of one base, and base qualities are not known. Donors were healthy HIV-negative adults with no recently reported acute infections or vaccinations. All donors were Caucasian adults living in Nashville, Tennessee, USA. CD4+ T cells were enriched by magnetic negative selection, after which naive cells were positively selected on CD45RA and the negative fraction was taken as the memory subset. Blood was collected by leukapheresis, and PBMCs were isolated by Ficoll-Histopaque density gradient centrifugation and then cryopreserved in liquid nitrogen vapor phase. Analytical flow cytometry was used to check the purity and quantity of every magnetically sorted T cell population. Each sorted fraction had its genomic DNA isolated and then quantified by UV absorbance on a Nanodrop 2000c. For CDR1 and CDR2, the germline V gene lists SGDLS and YYNGEE. Measured from the cysteine to the phenylalanine, the CDR3 is 14 residues long. Only the CDR3 region is kept as DNA, spanning 42 bases read in frame from base 1. V has 3 bases trimmed and J has 6 bases trimmed; junction bases matching no gene number 5.

Using the deep immunoSEQ assay, multiplex PCR amplified TCR CDR3 regions from genomic DNA. Genomic DNA extracted from each cell subset was distributed evenly over all wells of several immunoSEQ 96-well plates, and each plate served as one replicate. Each replicate PCR for sorted subsets received approximately 220 ng genomic DNA, equal to tens of thousands of T cell genomes. The purified libraries were quantified using a Qubit 3.0 fluorometer, sized with a Bioanalyzer 2100, and then quantified again using the KAPA Library Quantification kit. A separate single-read 150-cycle Illumina NextSeq 550 flow cell was used to sequence each immunoSEQ 96-well plate. Processing in the source paper ran as follows. Because the immunoSEQ output included only junctional sequences and no quality scores, the filtering could not be the same as the filtering used for full-length reads. Sequences were annotated with PyIR, a Python wrapper for IgBLAST v1.9, and V/J genes and CDR3 were assigned using IMGT germline references. Any read was removed if the V/J assignment was weak (E-value above 1e-6), the CDR3 was missing, or the read contained stop codons, out-of-frame junctions, or ambiguous translated residues. V3J clonotypes were defined by identical inferred V gene, J gene, and CDR3 amino acid sequence. Percentage overlap between repertoires was computed as shared unique clonotypes divided by the size of the smaller repertoire. Repertoire richness was assessed with RTK rarefaction, the Chao1 estimator, and Recon v2.1 estimates of unobserved clonotypes. OLGA was used to compute generation probabilities for all TCRbeta clonotypes that the gDNA method yielded from a few donors. The source is immuneACCESS, and TCRdb retained only in-frame sequences with V and J called. Part of the clones is not carried over; for the studies checked, unresolved V genes explain less than half of this, and the remainder is unexplained. Clone size and V and J calls were adopted from that table, with D and trimming inferred from the DNA. In this sample the table shows around 980,000 clones, around 82% of which occur a single time. The ten top clones hold 0.6% to 0.7% of the sample.

The specimen was memory CD4+ T cells from PBMCs. Taken with the paper, the label for cell subset or site translates to: CD45RA-negative fraction. This TCR was sampled from a man between 18 and 29 years old in good health. Some clones in this sample may be carry-over from other donors' samples. The chain uses TRBV9 and TRBJ2-2, and 7 junction bases match TRBD1. CDR3 region: CASSGDRVAGELFF. The DNA reads TGTGCCAGCAGCGGAGACAGGGTGGCCGGGGAGCTGTTTTTT.